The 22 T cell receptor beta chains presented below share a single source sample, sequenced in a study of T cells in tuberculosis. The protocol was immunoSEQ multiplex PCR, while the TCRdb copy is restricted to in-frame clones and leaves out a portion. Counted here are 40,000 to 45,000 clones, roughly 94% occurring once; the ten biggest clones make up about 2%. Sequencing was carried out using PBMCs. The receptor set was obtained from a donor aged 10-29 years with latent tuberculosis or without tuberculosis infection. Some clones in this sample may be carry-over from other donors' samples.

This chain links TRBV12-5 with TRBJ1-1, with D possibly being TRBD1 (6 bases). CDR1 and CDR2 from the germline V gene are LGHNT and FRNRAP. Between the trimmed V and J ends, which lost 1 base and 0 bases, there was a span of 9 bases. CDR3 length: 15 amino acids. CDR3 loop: CASGLGQGMNTEAFF. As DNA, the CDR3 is TGTGCTAGTGGTTTGGGCCAGGGGATGAACACTGAAGCTTTCTTT.

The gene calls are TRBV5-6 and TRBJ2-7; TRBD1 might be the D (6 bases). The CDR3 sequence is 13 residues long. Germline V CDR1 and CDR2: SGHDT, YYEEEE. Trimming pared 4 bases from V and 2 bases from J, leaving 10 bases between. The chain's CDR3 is CASSAQGPYEQYF. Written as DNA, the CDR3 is TGTGCCAGCAGCGCACAGGGTCCCTACGAGCAGTACTTC.

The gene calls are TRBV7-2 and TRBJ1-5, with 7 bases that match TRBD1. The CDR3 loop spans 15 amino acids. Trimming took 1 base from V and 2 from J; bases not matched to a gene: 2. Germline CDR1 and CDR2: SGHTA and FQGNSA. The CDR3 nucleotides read TGTGCCAGCAGCTTAGAGGGGGCCGGCAATCAGCCCCAGCATTTT. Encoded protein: CASSLEGAGNQPQHF.

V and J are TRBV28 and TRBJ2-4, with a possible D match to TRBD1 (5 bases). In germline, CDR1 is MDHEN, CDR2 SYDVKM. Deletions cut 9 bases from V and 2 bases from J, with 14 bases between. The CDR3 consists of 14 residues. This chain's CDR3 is CASRGWETKNIQYF. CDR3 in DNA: TGTGCCAGTAGGGGTTGGGAAACCAAAAACATTCAGTACTTC.

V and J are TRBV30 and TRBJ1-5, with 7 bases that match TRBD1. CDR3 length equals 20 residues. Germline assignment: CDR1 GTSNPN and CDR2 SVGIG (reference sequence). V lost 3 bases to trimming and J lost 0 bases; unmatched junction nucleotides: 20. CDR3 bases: TGTGCCTGGAGCGCACGAACCTGGGACAGCCGCAGCAATAGCAATCAGCCCCAGCATTTT. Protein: CAWSARTWDSRSNSNQPQHF. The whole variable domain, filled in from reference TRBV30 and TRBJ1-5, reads SQTIHQWPATLVQPVGSPLSLECTVEGTSNPNLYWYRQAAGRGLQLLFYSVGIGQISSEVPQNLSASRPQDRQFILSSKKLLLSDSGFYLCAWSARTWDSRSNSNQPQHFGDGTRLSIL.

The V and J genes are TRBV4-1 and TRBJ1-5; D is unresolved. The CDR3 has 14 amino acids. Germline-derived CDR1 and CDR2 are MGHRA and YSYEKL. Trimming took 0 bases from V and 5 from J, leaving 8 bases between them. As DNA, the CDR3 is TGCGCCAGCAGCCAAGAGTCCGGGGATCAGCCCCAGCATTTT. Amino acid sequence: CASSQESGDQPQHF.

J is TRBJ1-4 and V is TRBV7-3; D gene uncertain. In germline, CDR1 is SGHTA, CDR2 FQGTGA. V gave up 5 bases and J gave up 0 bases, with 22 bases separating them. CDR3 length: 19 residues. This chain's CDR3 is CASSPTRDLAGATNEKLFF. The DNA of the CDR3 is TGTGCCAGCAGCCCTACCCGGGATTTAGCTGGGGCAACTAATGAAAAACTGTTTTTT.

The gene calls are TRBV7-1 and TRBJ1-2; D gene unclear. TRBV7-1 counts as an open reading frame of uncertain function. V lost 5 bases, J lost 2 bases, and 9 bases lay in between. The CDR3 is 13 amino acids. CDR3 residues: CASSPEGNYGYTF. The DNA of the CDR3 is TGTGCCAGCAGCCCGGAGGGCAACTATGGCTACACCTTC.

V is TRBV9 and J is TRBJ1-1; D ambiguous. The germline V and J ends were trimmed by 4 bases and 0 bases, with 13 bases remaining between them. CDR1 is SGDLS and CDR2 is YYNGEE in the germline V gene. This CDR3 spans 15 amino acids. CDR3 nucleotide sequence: TGTGCCAGCAGCCGTAACGGTGGTCTGAACACTGAAGCTTTCTTT. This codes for CASSRNGGLNTEAFF.

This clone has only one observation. Here the CDR3 DNA reads TGTGCCAGCAGCATTGACACAGGGGGGAACACTGAAGCTTTCTTT. Translated, it gives CASSIDTGGNTEAFF. The chain recombines TRBV7-3 with TRBJ1-1, with TRBD1 matching over 8 bases. CDR3 size: 15 residues. The germline V gene has CDR1 SGHTA and CDR2 FQGTGA. V shed 5 bases, J shed 1 base, and the junction held 6 bases outside the gene matches. Looking up the rest from reference TRBV7-3 and TRBJ1-1 gives the full variable domain: GAGVSQTPSNKVTEKGKYVELRCDPISGHTALYWYRQSLGQGPEFLIYFQGTGAADDSGLPNDRFFAVRPEGSVSTLKIQRTERGDSAVYLCASSIDTGGNTEAFFGQGTRLTVV.

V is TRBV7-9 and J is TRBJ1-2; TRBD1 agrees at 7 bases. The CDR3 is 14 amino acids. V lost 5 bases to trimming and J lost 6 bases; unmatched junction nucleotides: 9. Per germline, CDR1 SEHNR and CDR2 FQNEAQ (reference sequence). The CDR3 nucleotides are TGTGCCAGCAGCCCTCAGGGGGGAAAGGATGGCTACACCTTC. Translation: CASSPQGGKDGYTF.

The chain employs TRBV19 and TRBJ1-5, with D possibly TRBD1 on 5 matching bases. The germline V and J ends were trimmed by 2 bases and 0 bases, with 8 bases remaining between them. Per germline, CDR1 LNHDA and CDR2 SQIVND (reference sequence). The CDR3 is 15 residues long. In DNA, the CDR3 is TGTGCCAGTAGTATACTAACAGGTAGCAATCAGCCCCAGCATTTT. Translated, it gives CASSILTGSNQPQHF.

The CDR3 loop is CASSQDRRGLSANEQYF. In DNA form, the CDR3 reads TGTGCCAGCAGCCAAGACCGTCGCGGTCTAAGCGCCAACGAGCAGTACTTC. This chain uses TRBV4-2 with TRBJ2-7; D gene unclear. Germline-derived CDR1 and CDR2 are LGHNA and YNFKEQ. V dropped 0 bases and J dropped 5 bases, with 20 bases sitting between them. CDR3 size: 17 residues.

In DNA form, the CDR3 reads TGTGCCAGCAGCCAACAGTCTCTTGGAAACACCATATATTTT. Protein product: CASSQQSLGNTIYF. The chain uses TRBV7-6 and TRBJ1-3, with D hard to call. Germline assignment: CDR1 SGHVS and CDR2 FNYEAQ. Trimming stripped 5 bases from V and 3 bases from J, with 11 bases between. The CDR3 contains 14 residues. The entire variable domain, with the rest obtained from reference TRBV7-6 and TRBJ1-3, is as follows: GAGVSQSPRYKVTKRGQDVALRCDPISGHVSLYWYRQALGQGPEFLTYFNYEAQQDKSGLPNDRFSAERPEGSISTLTIQRTEQRDSAMYRCASSQQSLGNTIYFGEGSWLTVV.

Here the CDR3 reads CASSLAGSNTGELFF. In DNA, the CDR3 is TGTGCCAGCAGTCTAGCGGGTTCGAACACCGGGGAGCTGTTTTTT. The chain employs TRBV27 and TRBJ2-2; 8 bases map to TRBD2. The CDR3 totals 15 residues. CDR1 MNHEY and CDR2 SMNVEV come from the germline V gene (reference sequence). V shed 5 bases, J shed 0 bases, and the junction held 2 bases outside the gene matches.

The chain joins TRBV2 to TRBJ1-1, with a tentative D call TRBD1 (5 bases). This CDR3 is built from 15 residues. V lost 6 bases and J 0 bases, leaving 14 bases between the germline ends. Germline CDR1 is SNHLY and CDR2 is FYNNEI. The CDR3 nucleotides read TGTGCCAGCAGGGCCGGGACTGGATTGAACACTGAAGCTTTCTTT. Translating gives CASRAGTGLNTEAFF.

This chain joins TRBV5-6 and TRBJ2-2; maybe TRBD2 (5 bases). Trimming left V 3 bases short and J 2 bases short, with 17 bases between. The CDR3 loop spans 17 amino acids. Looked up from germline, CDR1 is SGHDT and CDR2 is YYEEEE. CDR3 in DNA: TGTGCCAGCAGCTCCGAGGGAGTGGGGTTCAACACCGGGGAGCTGTTTTTT. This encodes CASSSEGVGFNTGELFF.

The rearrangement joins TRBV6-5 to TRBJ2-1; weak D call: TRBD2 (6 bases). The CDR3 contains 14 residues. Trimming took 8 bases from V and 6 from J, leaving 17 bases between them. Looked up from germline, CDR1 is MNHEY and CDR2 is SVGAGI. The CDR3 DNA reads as TGTGCCAGCTCACCGGGAGTGGGGAGCAATGAGCAGTTCTTC. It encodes CASSPGVGSNEQFF.

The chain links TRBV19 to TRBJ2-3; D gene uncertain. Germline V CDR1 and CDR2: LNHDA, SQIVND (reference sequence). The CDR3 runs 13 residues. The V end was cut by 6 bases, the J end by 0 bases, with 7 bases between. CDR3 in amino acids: CASRPTSTDTQYF. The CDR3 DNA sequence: TGTGCCAGTAGGCCAACTAGCACAGATACGCAGTATTTT.

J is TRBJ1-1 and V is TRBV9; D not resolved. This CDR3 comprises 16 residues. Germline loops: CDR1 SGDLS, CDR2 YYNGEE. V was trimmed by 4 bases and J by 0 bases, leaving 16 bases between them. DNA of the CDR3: TGTGCCAGCAGCAGAGGGCCAGGAGGCATGAACACTGAAGCTTTCTTT. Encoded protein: CASSRGPGGMNTEAFF. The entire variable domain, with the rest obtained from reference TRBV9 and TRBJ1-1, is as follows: DSGVTQTPKHLITATGQRVTLRCSPRSGDLSVYWYQQSLDQGLQFLIQYYNGEERAKGNILERFSAQQFPDLHSELNLSSLELGDSALYFCASSRGPGGMNTEAFFGQGTRLTVV.

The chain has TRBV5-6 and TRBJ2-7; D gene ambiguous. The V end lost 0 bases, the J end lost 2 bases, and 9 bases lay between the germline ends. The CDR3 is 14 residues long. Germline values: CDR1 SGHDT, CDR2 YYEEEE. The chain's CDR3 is CASSLVGSPYEQYF. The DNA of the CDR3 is TGTGCCAGCAGCTTGGTGGGCAGCCCCTACGAGCAGTACTTC.

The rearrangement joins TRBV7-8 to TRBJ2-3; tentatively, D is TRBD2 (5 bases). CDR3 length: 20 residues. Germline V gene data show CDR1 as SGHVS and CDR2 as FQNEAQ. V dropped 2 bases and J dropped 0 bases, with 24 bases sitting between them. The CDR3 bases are TGTGCCAGCAGCTTACGGGATCGACCCTACCCCGCCTCTAGCACAGATACGCAGTATTTT. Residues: CASSLRDRPYPASSTDTQYF.